This T cell receptor (beta chain) stems from a study of blood T cell repertoires in COVID-19. Study summary: Acute and convalescent COVID-19 specimens originated in the United States, Italy and Spain.

Original handling: Nucleated cell number was recorded as an estimate derived from reference gene primer amplification. Only in-frame clones appear in the TCRdb table, and some are missing; sequencing was by immunoSEQ multiplex PCR. The V and J calls and clone size were taken over from that table, and D and trimming were inferred from the DNA. The sample carries approximately 63,000 clones, 88% recorded once. Trimming took 5 bases from V and 11 from J, leaving 12 bases between them. The CDR3 has 12 residues. Germline V gene data show CDR1 as MDHEN and CDR2 as SYDVKM. Material: peripheral blood. The TCR was taken from a woman older than 75 with active COVID-19. The rearrangement joins TRBV28 to TRBJ1-4; weak D call: TRBD1 (6 bases). The CDR3 region is CASSPTDRKLFF. For the CDR3, the DNA is TGTGCCAGCAGTCCGACCGACAGGAAACTGTTTTTT.